The source of this T cell receptor beta chain is a study of blood T cell repertoires in COVID-19. Study as a whole: T cells, B-cell-depleted T cells, or PBMCs provided the cDNA or gDNA that served as material.

V lost 3 bases to trimming and J lost 1 base, with 9 bases between them. Germline loops: CDR1 ENHRY, CDR2 SYGVKD. CDR3 length: 14 amino acids. Methods used by the authors: Amplification from reference gene primers served as the basis for estimated nucleated cell counts. Clones were sequenced by immunoSEQ multiplex PCR, and TCRdb holds only the in-frame ones, with some missing. V and J calls and clone size are given by that table; D and trimming were obtained from the DNA. This sample has about 110,000 clones, with about 70% found just once. The J gene is TRBJ1-1, the V gene TRBV10-3; no firm D call. The sequencing sample was made of peripheral blood. This receptor was taken from a woman aged 60-70 years with acute or convalescent COVID-19. CDR3: CAISETKQNTEAFF. The CDR3 DNA reads TGTGCCATCAGTGAAACAAAACAGAACACTGAAGCTTTCTTT.